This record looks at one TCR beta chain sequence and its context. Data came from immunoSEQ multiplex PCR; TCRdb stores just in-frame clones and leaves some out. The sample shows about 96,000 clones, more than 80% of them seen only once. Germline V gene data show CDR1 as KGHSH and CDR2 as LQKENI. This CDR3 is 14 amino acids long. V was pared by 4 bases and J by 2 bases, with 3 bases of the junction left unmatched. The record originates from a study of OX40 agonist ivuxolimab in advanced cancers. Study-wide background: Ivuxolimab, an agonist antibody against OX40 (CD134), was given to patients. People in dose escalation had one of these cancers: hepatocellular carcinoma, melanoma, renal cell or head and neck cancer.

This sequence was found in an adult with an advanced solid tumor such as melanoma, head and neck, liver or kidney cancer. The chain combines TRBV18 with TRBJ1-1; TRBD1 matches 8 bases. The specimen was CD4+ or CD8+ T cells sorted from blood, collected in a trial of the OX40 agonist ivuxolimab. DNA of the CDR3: TGTGCCAGCTCACAGGGACAGGACAACACTGAAGCTTTCTTT. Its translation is CASSQGQDNTEAFF.